The present TCR beta chain was sequenced within a study of T cell changes during pregnancy in multiple sclerosis. Some clones are missing from TCRdb's copy, which holds only in-frame ones; the method was immunoSEQ multiplex PCR. The data hold about 76,000 clones, with about 90% observed a single time. Trimming took 0 bases from V and 0 from J, leaving 11 bases between them. The CDR3 is 16 residues long. From germline, CDR1 is LGHNA and CDR2 YNFKEQ. The material was peripheral blood, obtained in the first trimester of pregnancy. The source is a female donor in good health, enrolled as a control in a pregnancy study. This chain links TRBV4-2 with TRBJ1-2, with D perhaps TRBD1 (6 bases). The CDR3 reads CASSQEDSLANYGYTF. The DNA for the CDR3 is TGTGCCAGCAGCCAAGAGGACAGCTTAGCTAACTATGGCTACACCTTC.